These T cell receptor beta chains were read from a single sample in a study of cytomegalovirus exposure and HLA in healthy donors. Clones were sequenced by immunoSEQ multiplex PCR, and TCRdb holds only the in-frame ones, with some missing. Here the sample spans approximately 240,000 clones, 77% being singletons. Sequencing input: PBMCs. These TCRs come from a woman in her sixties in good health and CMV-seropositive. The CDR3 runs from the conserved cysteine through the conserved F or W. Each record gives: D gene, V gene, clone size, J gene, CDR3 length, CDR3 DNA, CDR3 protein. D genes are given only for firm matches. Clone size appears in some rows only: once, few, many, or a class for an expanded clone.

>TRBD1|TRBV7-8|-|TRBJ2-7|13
TGTGCCAGCAGCAGGGACAGGGGGCGCGAGCAGTACTTC
CASSRDRGREQYF
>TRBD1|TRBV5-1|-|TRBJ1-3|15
TGCGCCAGCAGCTGGGGACAGGGGGATGGAAACACCATATATTTT
CASSWGQGDGNTIYF
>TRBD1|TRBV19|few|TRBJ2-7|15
TGTGCCAGTTCGAGCCGCGGGACAGGGGTATACGAGCAGTACTTC
CASSSRGTGVYEQYF
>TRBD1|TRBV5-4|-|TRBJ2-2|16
TGTGCCAGCAGCTCGTGGACAGGGGCGGGTACCGGGGAGCTGTTTTTT
CASSSWTGAGTGELFF
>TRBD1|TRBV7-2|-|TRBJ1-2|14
TGTGCCAGCAGTTCAGGGGGGCGAAGGGAGGGCTACACCTTC
CASSSGGRREGYTF
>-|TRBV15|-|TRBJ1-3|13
TGTGCCACCAGCATCCAACAGGGAAACACCATATATTTT
CATSIQQGNTIYF
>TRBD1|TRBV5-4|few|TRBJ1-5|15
TGTGCCAGCAGCTTGGGACAGGGACTCAATCAGCCCCAGCATTTT
CASSLGQGLNQPQHF
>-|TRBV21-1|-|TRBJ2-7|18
TGTGCCAGCAGCACAACCGGGACTAGCGGGATTTATTCCTACGAGCAGTACTTC
CASSTTGTSGIYSYEQYF
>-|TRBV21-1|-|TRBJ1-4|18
TGTGCCAGCAGCAGGGGTACATTCGACAGGGAATCTAATGAAAAACTGTTTTTT
CASSRGTFDRESNEKLFF
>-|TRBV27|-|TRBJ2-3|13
TGTGCCAGCAGTGAGGGCATAGCAGATACGCAGTATTTT
CASSEGIADTQYF
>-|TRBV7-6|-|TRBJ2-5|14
TGTGCCAGCAGCTCCCGAGGAAATCAAGAGACCCAGTACTTC
CASSSRGNQETQYF
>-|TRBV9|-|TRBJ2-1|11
TGTGCCAGCAGCGTGAGAGATGAGCAGTTCTTC
CASSVRDEQFF
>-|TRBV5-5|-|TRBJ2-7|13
TGTGCCAGCAGCTTTGGGCAGACCTACGAGCAGTACTTC
CASSFGQTYEQYF
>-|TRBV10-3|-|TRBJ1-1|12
TGTGCCATCAGGTCCGGGAGCCCTGAAGCTTTCTTT
CAIRSGSPEAFF
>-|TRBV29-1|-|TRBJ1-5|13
TGCAGCGCACAGGGTTACGACAATCAGCCCCAGCATTTT
CSAQGYDNQPQHF
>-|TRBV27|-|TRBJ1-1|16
TGTGCCAGCAGTTTATACCCTTCAGGGGCTAACACTGAAGCTTTCTTT
CASSLYPSGANTEAFF
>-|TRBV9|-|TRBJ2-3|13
TGTGCCAGCAGCGTAGAAATGGCGGGATTTCAGTATTTT
CASSVEMAGFQYF
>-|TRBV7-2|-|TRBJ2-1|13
TGTGCCAGCAGCCCGGGTCAAAGAGGAGAGCAGTTCTTC
CASSPGQRGEQFF
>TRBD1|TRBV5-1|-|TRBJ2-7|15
TGCGCCAGCCAGACGGGACAGGGGGCCATCTACGAGCAGTACTTC
CASQTGQGAIYEQYF
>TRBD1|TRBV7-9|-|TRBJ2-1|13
TGTGCCAGCAGCTTATTTTCACAGGGGGCAAAGTTCTTC
CASSLFSQGAKFF
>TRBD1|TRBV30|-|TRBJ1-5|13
TGTGCCTGGGGACAGGGAAACAATCAGCCCCAGCATTTT
CAWGQGNNQPQHF
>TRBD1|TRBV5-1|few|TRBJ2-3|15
TGCGCCAGCACACCGGGACAGTATTTTACAGATACGCAGTATTTT
CASTPGQYFTDTQYF
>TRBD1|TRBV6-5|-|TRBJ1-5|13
TGTGCCAGCAGTGCAGACAGGGGTCAGCCCCAGCATTTT
CASSADRGQPQHF
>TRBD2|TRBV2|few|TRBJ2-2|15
TGTGCCAGCAATGTAGCGGGCCAGAACACCGGGGAGCTGTTTTTT
CASNVAGQNTGELFF
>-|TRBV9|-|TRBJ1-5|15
TGTGCCAGCAGCCACGACCCCGGGTTGCATCAGCCCCAGCATTTT
CASSHDPGLHQPQHF
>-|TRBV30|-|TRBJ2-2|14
TGTGCCTGGAGTAGAGGTCCCTACACCGGGGAGCTGTTTTTT
CAWSRGPYTGELFF
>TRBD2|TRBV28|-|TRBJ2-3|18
TGTGCCAGCAGTTTAGGGTGGACTAGCGGGGGGACCACAGATACGCAGTATTTT
CASSLGWTSGGTTDTQYF
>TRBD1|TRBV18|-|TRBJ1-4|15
TGTGCCAGCTCCCCAGCCGGGACAGGAGGAGAAAAACTGTTTTTT
CASSPAGTGGEKLFF
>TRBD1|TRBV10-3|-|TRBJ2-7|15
TGTGCCATCAGTGAGTCGAAGACAGGGCTGTACGAGCAGTACTTC
CAISESKTGLYEQYF
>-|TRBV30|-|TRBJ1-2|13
TGTGCCTGGAGTCTGGACACCCTAGGCGGCTACACCTTC
CAWSLDTLGGYTF
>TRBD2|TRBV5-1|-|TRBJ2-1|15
TGCGCCAGCAGCGCCGGACTAGCGGGAGCCAATGAGCAGTTCTTC
CASSAGLAGANEQFF
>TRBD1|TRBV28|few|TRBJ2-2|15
TGTGCCAGCAGTCGGCAGGGGGCAGGGACCGGGGAGCTGTTTTTT
CASSRQGAGTGELFF
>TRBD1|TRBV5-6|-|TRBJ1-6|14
TGTGCCAGCAGGGACCAGGGGGCGGATTCACCCCTCCACTTT
CASRDQGADSPLHF
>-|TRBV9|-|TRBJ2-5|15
TGTGCCAGCAGCGTAGCCCAAGGCGGGCGGGAGACCCAGTACTTC
CASSVAQGGRETQYF